The present T cell receptor beta chain was sequenced within a study of OX40 agonist ivuxolimab in advanced cancers. This table comes from immunoSEQ multiplex PCR, and its TCRdb copy is limited to in-frame clones, with some not included. The sample comprises tens of thousands of clones, approximately 82% of which are singletons, and roughly 36% rests with the top ten. Germline CDR1 MNHEY, CDR2 SVGAGI. V was shortened by 3 bases and J by 0 bases, with 6 bases between the two germline ends. The CDR3 consists of 14 residues. This sequence was found in an adult with an advanced solid tumor such as melanoma, head and neck, liver or kidney cancer. The sample here was CD4+ or CD8+ T cells sorted from blood, taken in a trial of the OX40 agonist ivuxolimab. The genes are TRBV6-5 and TRBJ1-5; D remains unclear. CDR3 protein: CASSYPDSNQPQHF. The DNA of the CDR3 is TGTGCCAGCAGTTATCCGGATAGCAATCAGCCCCAGCATTTT.